Listed below are T cell receptor beta chains from one sample, sequenced in a study of metastatic and nonmetastatic thyroid tumors. TCRdb reanalyzed the PCR reads via MiXCR. The sample carries around 52,000 clones, roughly 30% recorded once. Sequencing was carried out using blood. All receptors come from a female donor with papillary thyroid cancer or a benign thyroid nodule (not recorded which). Some clones in this sample may be carry-over from other donors' samples. Each CDR3 is given with its conserved first and last residue.

V,J,CDR3
TRBV2,TRBJ1-1,CASSDFFSENTEAFF
TRBV5-6,TRBJ1-2,CASSLGLNEGAYGHTF
TRBV11-2,TRBJ2-2,CASSLVEVGGSTGELFF
TRBV12-3/TRBV12-4,TRBJ2-1,CATEGGGINEQFF
TRBV27,TRBJ2-7,CASSSLGLSSYEQYF
TRBV20-1,TRBJ2-3,CSAKALSLASTDTQYF
TRBV20-1,TRBJ2-1,CSATGLRGHEQFF
TRBV12-3/TRBV12-4,TRBJ2-7,CASSLGPGNNEQYF
TRBV6-4,TRBJ1-6,CASSDWPNSPLHF
TRBV30,TRBJ1-5,CAWSVLWGIGQRQHF
TRBV6-1,TRBJ2-3,CASTPSETSGGDTQYF
TRBV4-3,TRBJ2-6,CASSQTGGSSGANVLTF
TRBV2,TRBJ2-5,CASRAGEETQYF
TRBV28,TRBJ1-2,CASSSPPGSNYGYTF
TRBV7-2,TRBJ1-2,CASSPAGREYYGYTF
TRBV7-8,TRBJ2-7,CASSSGTGAIVSSYEQYF
TRBV5-1,TRBJ2-3,CASRAGEADTQYF
TRBV30,TRBJ2-7,CAWSSLAGVRYEQYF
TRBV6-1,TRBJ2-2,CASSEITGTPWELFF
TRBV11-3,TRBJ2-7,CASSRGGNEQYF
TRBV14,TRBJ2-7,CASSRASGGSYEQYF
TRBV6-1,TRBJ1-1,CASRLDRMNTEAFF
TRBV28,TRBJ2-1,CASTRRPFEVTNEQFF
TRBV12-3/TRBV12-4,TRBJ2-7,CASSSSQGLLYF
TRBV20-1,TRBJ2-5,CSARDLLIFETQYF
TRBV12-3/TRBV12-4,TRBJ2-7,CASSSVLAGLEQYF
TRBV29-1,TRBJ2-7,CSVETTVGNEQYF
TRBV9,TRBJ2-3,CASSEGGSTDTQYF